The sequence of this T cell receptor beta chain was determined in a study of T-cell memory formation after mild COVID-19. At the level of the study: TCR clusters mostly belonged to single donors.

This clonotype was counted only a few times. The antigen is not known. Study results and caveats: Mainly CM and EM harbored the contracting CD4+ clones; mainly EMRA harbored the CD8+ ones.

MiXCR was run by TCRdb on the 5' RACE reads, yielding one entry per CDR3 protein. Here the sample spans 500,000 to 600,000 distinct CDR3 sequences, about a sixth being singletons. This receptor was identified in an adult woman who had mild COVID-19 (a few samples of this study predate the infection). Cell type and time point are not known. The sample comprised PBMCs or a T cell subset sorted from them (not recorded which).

CDR3 coding DNA: TGTGCCAGCAGCGCCTCTCATGGGACGGGGAAGACCCAGTACTTC. It is translated as CASSASHGTGKTQYF. This rearrangement joins TRBV9 to TRBJ2-5; either TRBD1 or TRBD2 may fit D (5 bases each). The length of the CDR3 is 15 residues. Looked up from germline, CDR1 is SGDLS and CDR2 is YYNGEE. Between the trimmed V and J ends, which lost 3 bases and 6 bases, there was a span of 18 bases.